These 25 T cell receptor beta chains originate from one sample sequenced in a study of cytomegalovirus exposure and HLA in healthy donors. Both 60 Vbeta primers and 13 Jbeta primers went into the PCR. Assay: immunoSEQ multiplex PCR; the TCRdb copy retains only in-frame clones and omits some. This table holds 100,000 to 150,000 clones, around 74% found once. The sequencing sample was made of PBMCs. Every receptor here comes from a woman between 50 and 59 years old in good health and CMV-seropositive.

This clone was recorded a few times. In nucleotides, the CDR3 is TGTGCCAGCCGCAGACAGGCGGCCTACGAGCAGTACTTC. This sequence encodes CASRRQAAYEQYF. The chain carries TRBV27 and TRBJ2-7; D may be TRBD1 (6 bases). Germline V gene lookup returns CDR1 MNHEY and CDR2 SMNVEV (reference sequence). With 8 bases removed from V and 2 bases from J, the gap between germline ends came to 13 bases. CDR3 size: 13 residues.

J is TRBJ1-2 and V is TRBV6-5; D might be TRBD1 (6 bases). V shed 6 bases and J shed 8 bases, with 16 bases lying between them. This CDR3 is built from 13 residues. The V gene's germline CDR1 is MNHEY and CDR2 SVGAGI. CDR3 region: CASSNREAGGYTF. The CDR3 DNA is TGTGCCAGCAGCAACAGGGAAGCTGGCGGCTACACCTTC.

J is TRBJ1-4 and V is TRBV6-1; D is undetermined. CDR1 and CDR2 from the germline V gene are MNHNS and SASEGT. The V end was cut by 6 bases, the J end by 11 bases, with 13 bases between. The CDR3 sequence is 12 residues long. For the CDR3, the DNA is TGTGCCAGCAGCGGAGGGCGGGAGAAACTGTTTTTT. Residues: CASSGGREKLFF.

The chain is built from TRBV5-1 and TRBJ1-3; no reliable D call. The CDR3 loop spans 13 amino acids. Per the germline V gene, CDR1 is SGHRS and CDR2 is YFSETQ. The V end was cut by 5 bases, the J end by 4 bases, with 10 bases between. The CDR3 sequence is CASSEGAGNTIYF. CDR3 DNA sequence: TGCGCCAGCAGTGAAGGAGCAGGAAACACCATATATTTT.

V usage is TRBV9 and J usage is TRBJ1-2; the D is unclear. Trimming stripped 5 bases from V and 7 bases from J, with 18 bases between. Germline V gene lookup returns CDR1 SGDLS and CDR2 YYNGEE. CDR3 length: 14 amino acids. The CDR3 DNA reads TGTGCCAGCAGTCTACTGGACCTCCGGGGTGGCTACACCTTC. Translation: CASSLLDLRGGYTF.

V is TRBV9 and J is TRBJ2-3; the match to TRBD1 covers 8 bases. This CDR3 has 14 amino acids. Germline CDR1 reads SGDLS; CDR2 reads YYNGEE. Trimming cost V 5 bases and J 2 bases; bases outside gene matches: 4. The DNA of the CDR3 is TGTGCCAGCAGTAGGACAGGGCACACAGATACGCAGTATTTT. It translates to CASSRTGHTDTQYF. The whole variable domain, filled in from reference TRBV9 and TRBJ2-3, reads DSGVTQTPKHLITATGQRVTLRCSPRSGDLSVYWYQQSLDQGLQFLIQYYNGEERAKGNILERFSAQQFPDLHSELNLSSLELGDSALYFCASSRTGHTDTQYFGPGTRLTVL.

Points on this clone: The junction does not match germline at one end; this may be a read error. The chain combines TRBV7-9 with TRBJ2-5, with TRBD1 matching over 8 bases. CDR1 and CDR2 (germline): SEHNR, FQNEAQ (reference sequence). CDR3 length: 14 amino acids. CDR3 protein: CSSSFGQGRETQYF. The CDR3 bases are TGTTCCAGCAGCTTCGGACAGGGCCGAGAGACCCAGTACTTC. Full variable domain (outside the CDR3, taken from reference TRBV7-9 and TRBJ2-5): DTGVSQNPRHKITKRGQNVTFRCDPISEHNRLYWYRQTLGQGPEFLTYFQNEAQLEKSRLLSDRFSAERPKGSFSTLEIQRTEQGDSAMYLCSSSFGQGRETQYFGPGTRLLVL.

The chain couples TRBV7-9 to TRBJ2-3; possible D gene TRBD2, 6 bases. Germline CDR1 is SEHNR and CDR2 is FQNEAQ (reference sequence). V was shortened by 3 bases and J by 14 bases, with 18 bases between the two germline ends. This CDR3 comprises 13 residues. The CDR3 here is CASSLEGLTKPYF. CDR3 coding DNA: TGTGCCAGCAGCTTGGAGGGCCTGACAAAACCGTATTTT.

This sequence joins TRBV11-2 and TRBJ2-2; D is perhaps TRBD1 (6 bases). This CDR3 has 14 residues. The germline CDR1 and CDR2 sequences are SGHAT and FQNNGV. V lost 2 bases and J 6 bases, leaving 10 bases between the germline ends. CDR3 nucleotides: TGTGCCAGCAGCTTACGAGGGGGTTCCGGGGAGCTGTTTTTT. Translating gives CASSLRGGSGELFF.

V usage is TRBV15 and J usage is TRBJ2-7; 9 positions match TRBD1. The V and J ends lost 5 bases and 5 bases, in that order; junction bases with no gene match: 10. Germline CDR1 reads LNHNV; CDR2 reads YYDKDF (reference sequence). CDR3 size: 15 residues. The chain's CDR3 is CATSATGTGRDEQYF. The CDR3 DNA is TGTGCCACCAGCGCAACCGGGACAGGGAGGGACGAGCAGTACTTC.

This chain joins TRBV5-1 and TRBJ2-5, with TRBD2 matching 7 bases. Looked up from germline, CDR1 is SGHRS and CDR2 is YFSETQ. CDR3 length equals 14 residues. V gave up 3 bases and J gave up 1 base; unmatched junction bases: 3. The CDR3 DNA is TGCGCCAGCAGCTCAAGCGGGGTCCAAGAGACCCAGTACTTC. The encoded protein is CASSSSGVQETQYF.

The chain is built from TRBV5-8 and TRBJ1-2; D unresolved. V was pared by 5 bases and J by 4 bases, with 6 bases between. This CDR3 is 11 amino acids long. Germline V lookup: CDR1 SGHTS, CDR2 YDEGEE. CDR3 sequence reads: CASSSSYGYTF. The CDR3 DNA reads as TGTGCCAGCAGTTCGAGCTATGGCTACACCTTC.

V is TRBV28 and J is TRBJ1-5; perhaps TRBD1 as D (6 bases). The CDR3 has 15 amino acids. The ends were cut back, 3 bases at V and 4 bases at J, with 13 bases in the middle. Germline lookup yields CDR1 MDHEN and CDR2 SYDVKM. This CDR3 reads CASSFLQGGNQPQHF. As DNA, the CDR3 is TGTGCCAGCAGTTTTTTACAGGGTGGAAATCAGCCCCAGCATTTT.

The V call is TRBV2, the J call TRBJ1-4; TRBD1 matches 10 bases. The CDR3 has 14 residues. The trim removed 8 bases at V and 7 bases at J, leaving 7 bases unmatched. Germline loops: CDR1 SNHLY, CDR2 FYNNEI. The CDR3 bases are TGTGCCAGCGGGGTTGGGACAGGGGTTGAAAAACTGTTTTTT. Residues: CASGVGTGVEKLFF.

The V and J genes are TRBV6-6 and TRBJ2-5; D gene ambiguous. V was clipped by 4 bases and J by 6 bases, with 18 bases between them. The CDR3 covers 15 residues. Germline V CDR1 and CDR2: MNHNY, SVGAGI (reference sequence). The CDR3: CASSLPVAPTQTQYF. The CDR3, as DNA: TGTGCCAGCAGTTTGCCGGTAGCCCCGACGCAGACCCAGTACTTC.

The chain uses TRBV11-2 and TRBJ1-2; D gene ambiguous. The CDR3 is 12 amino acids. Between the trimmed V and J ends, which lost 6 bases and 4 bases, there was a span of 9 bases. Germline V gives CDR1 SGHAT, CDR2 FQNNGV. Here the CDR3 DNA reads TGTGCCAGCAGTTTGGAGGGCTATGGCTACACCTTC. Encoded protein: CASSLEGYGYTF.

CDR3 residues: CAWIERGGTDTQYF. The CDR3 nucleotides read TGTGCCTGGATTGAGCGGGGGGGCACAGATACGCAGTATTTT. The chain is built from TRBV30 and TRBJ2-3; TRBD2 matches at 9 bases. The V segment lost 4 bases and the J segment 1 base; nucleotides outside the gene matches: 3. Germline V CDR1 and CDR2: GTSNPN, SVGIG (reference sequence). The CDR3 is 14 residues long.

This clone was seen more than once but under ten times. V usage is TRBV5-1 and J usage is TRBJ2-5; TRBD2 might be the D (6 bases). Germline V CDR1 and CDR2: SGHRS, YFSETQ. The V gene lost 4 bases and the J gene lost 1 base, with 17 bases spanning the gap. The CDR3 has 16 amino acids. CDR3 bases: TGCGCCAGCAGCCAATCCACGGGGGAGATCCAAGAGACCCAGTACTTC. Translation gives CASSQSTGEIQETQYF.

V usage is TRBV5-6 and J usage is TRBJ1-4; D not resolved. Germline lookup yields CDR1 SGHDT and CDR2 YYEEEE. There are 13 residues in the CDR3. The V end was cut by 4 bases, the J end by 4 bases, with 8 bases between. CDR3 nucleotide sequence: TGTGCCAGCAGCGGGAGCGGTAATGAAAAACTGTTTTTT. Its protein is CASSGSGNEKLFF.

The V and J genes are TRBV12-5 and TRBJ1-1; D gene unclear. V lost 6 bases, J lost 5 bases, and 16 bases lay in between. Germline V gives CDR1 LGHNT, CDR2 FRNRAP. The length of the CDR3 is 14 residues. The CDR3 sequence is CASGRLLTGTEAFF. In DNA form, the CDR3 reads TGTGCTAGTGGCCGACTCTTAACGGGGACTGAAGCTTTCTTT.

J is TRBJ2-7 and V is TRBV10-3; 9 bases align to TRBD2. With 3 bases clipped from V and 3 bases from J, the junction kept 6 bases outside the gene matches. Germline V gene sequence: CDR1 ENHRY, CDR2 SYGVKD. This CDR3 is built from 15 residues. CDR3 sequence (DNA): TGTGCCATCAGTGACCCGCGGGGGGGGGACTACGAGCAGTACTTC. It encodes CAISDPRGGDYEQYF.

The V and J genes are TRBV5-4 and TRBJ1-2; the D gene is possibly TRBD1 (6 bases). V was shortened by 4 bases and J by 5 bases, with 15 bases between the two germline ends. CDR3 length: 14 amino acids. The V gene's germline CDR1 is SGHNT and CDR2 YYREEE (reference sequence). The CDR3 region has the DNA TGTGCCAGCAGCGCGACAACAGGGCCTTATGGCTACACCTTC. Its protein product is CASSATTGPYGYTF.

V and J are TRBV7-8 and TRBJ2-7; D is possibly TRBD2 (6 bases). CDR3 length: 16 amino acids. CDR1 SGHVS and CDR2 FQNEAQ come from the germline V gene. The V gene lost 5 bases and the J gene lost 0 bases, with 17 bases spanning the gap. CDR3 residues: CASSPAGRESSYEQYF. Here the CDR3 DNA reads TGTGCCAGCAGCCCAGCGGGCCGGGAAAGCTCCTACGAGCAGTACTTC. The full variable domain, completed using reference TRBV7-8 and TRBJ2-7, is GAGVSQSPRYKVAKRGQDVALRCDPISGHVSLFWYQQALGQGPEFLTYFQNEAQLDKSGLPSDRFFAERPEGSVSTLKIQRTQQEDSAVYLCASSPAGRESSYEQYFGPGTRLTVT.

This rearrangement joins TRBV7-8 to TRBJ2-7; 8 bases match TRBD1. With 5 bases clipped from V and 5 bases from J, the junction kept 2 bases outside the gene matches. This CDR3 is built from 12 residues. Germline assignment: CDR1 SGHVS and CDR2 FQNEAQ. The CDR3: CASSGQGDEQYF. DNA for the CDR3: TGTGCCAGCAGCGGACAGGGCGACGAGCAGTACTTC.

This chain links TRBV6-6 with TRBJ1-2; 7 nucleotides line up with TRBD1. The J segment lost 4 bases and the V segment lost 5 bases, leaving 4 bases of the junction unmatched. The CDR3 contains 13 residues. Germline loops: CDR1 MNHNY, CDR2 SVGAGI (reference sequence). The DNA of the CDR3 is TGTGCCAGCAGTCCCCAGGGGGGCTATGGCTACACCTTC. Its translation is CASSPQGGYGYTF.